These T cell receptor beta chains were read from a single sample in a study of blood T cell repertoires in COVID-19. Measured with immunoSEQ multiplex PCR; TCRdb has only the in-frame clones, and not every one. Among about 210,000 clones listed, 80% to 90% were seen once. Sequencing was done on a sample of peripheral blood. These receptors were obtained from a man in his 60s who had recovered from COVID-19. CDR3s include the opening cysteine and the closing phenylalanine or tryptophan.

cdr3_length j_call v_call cdr3_aa
17 TRBJ1-6 TRBV18 CASSKDRGRDGNSPLHF
17 TRBJ2-3 TRBV5-1 CASSGSHRGARTDTQYF
14 TRBJ2-7 TRBV6-6 CASSTSGFSYEQYF
16 TRBJ1-5 TRBV18 CASSPPSGGRNQPQHF
16 TRBJ2-2 TRBV7-8 CASSPPGQGSTGELFF
14 TRBJ2-1 TRBV9 CASSAGLAYNEQFF
18 TRBJ1-3 TRBV28 CASSRAGQGAISGNTIYF
13 TRBJ1-3 TRBV19 CATVTDSGNTIYF
14 TRBJ2-5 TRBV27 CASSFRLGQETQYF
14 TRBJ1-2 TRBV4-1 CASSQAHTTDGYTF
13 TRBJ2-1 TRBV30 CAWNEYMENEQFF
14 TRBJ2-7 TRBV6-5 CASKASERGSEQYF
15 TRBJ1-1 TRBV20-1 CSVSFPDYGIPEAFF
12 TRBJ2-7 TRBV21-1 CASSNSFYEQYF
13 TRBJ2-1 TRBV10-3 CAISGQVNNEQFF
15 TRBJ2-5 TRBV5-4 CASSWTSGRGETQYF
13 TRBJ2-3 TRBV29-1 CSVSGEASDTQYF